This T cell receptor beta chain was observed in a study of cytomegalovirus exposure and HLA in healthy donors. Broader study findings: Rare sequences made up most TCRs, while some public TCRs were found in many donors. A few CMV-associated chains proved CMV antigen-specific in vitro.

A remark on this clone: Its target is not known.

Libraries were prepared by immunoSEQ multiplex PCR; TCRdb keeps only in-frame clonotypes and omits some of them. The table lists around 190,000 clones, 86% of them singletons, with about 1.5% in the top ten. The sequenced material came from PBMCs. The receptor was isolated from a woman aged 18-30 years in good health and CMV-seronegative.

The CDR3 is CASSQEGQKLYNSPLHF. Here the CDR3 DNA reads TGCGCCAGCAGCCAAGAGGGGCAGAAATTATATAATTCACCCCTCCACTTT. The chain uses TRBV4-1 and TRBJ1-6, with D possibly being TRBD1 (5 bases). Trimming shortened V by 0 bases and J by 4 bases, and 13 bases separated the two germline ends. The CDR3 covers 17 residues. CDR1 is MGHRA, CDR2 YSYEKL, per germline.